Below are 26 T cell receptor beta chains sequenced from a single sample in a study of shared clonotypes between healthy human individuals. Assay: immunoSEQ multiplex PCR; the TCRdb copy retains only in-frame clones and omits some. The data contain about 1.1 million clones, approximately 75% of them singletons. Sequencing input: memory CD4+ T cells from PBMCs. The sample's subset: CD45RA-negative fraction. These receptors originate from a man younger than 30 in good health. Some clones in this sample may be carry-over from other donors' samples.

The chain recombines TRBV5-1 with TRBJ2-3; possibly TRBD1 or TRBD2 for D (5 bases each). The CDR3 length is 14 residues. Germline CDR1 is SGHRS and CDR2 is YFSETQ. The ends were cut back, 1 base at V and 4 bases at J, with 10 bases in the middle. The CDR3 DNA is TGCGCCAGCAGCTTGTATGGGGACGCAGATACGCAGTATTTT. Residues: CASSLYGDADTQYF.

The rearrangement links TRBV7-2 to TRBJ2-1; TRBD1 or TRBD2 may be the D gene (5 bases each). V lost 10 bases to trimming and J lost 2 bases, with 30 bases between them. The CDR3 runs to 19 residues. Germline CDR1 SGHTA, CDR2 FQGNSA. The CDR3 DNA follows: TGTGCCACCCAGGGCCTGGGTCGAAGGACTCCTTTGACCTACAATGAGCAGTTCTTC. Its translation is CATQGLGRRTPLTYNEQFF.

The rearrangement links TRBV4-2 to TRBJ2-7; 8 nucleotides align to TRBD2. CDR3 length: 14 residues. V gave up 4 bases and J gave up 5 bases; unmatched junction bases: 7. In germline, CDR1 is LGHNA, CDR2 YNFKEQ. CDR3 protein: CASSLGGRIDEQYF. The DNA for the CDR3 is TGTGCCAGCAGCCTGGGCGGGAGGATCGACGAGCAGTACTTC.

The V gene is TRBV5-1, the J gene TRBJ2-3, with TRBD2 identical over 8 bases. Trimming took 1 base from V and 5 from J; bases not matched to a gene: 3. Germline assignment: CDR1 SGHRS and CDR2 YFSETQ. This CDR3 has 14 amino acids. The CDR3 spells CASSLSLAGDTQYF. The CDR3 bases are TGCGCCAGCAGCTTGTCTCTAGCGGGAGATACGCAGTATTTT.

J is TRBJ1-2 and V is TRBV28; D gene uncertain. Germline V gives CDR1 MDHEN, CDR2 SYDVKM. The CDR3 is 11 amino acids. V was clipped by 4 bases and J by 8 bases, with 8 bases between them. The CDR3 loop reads CASSSPRGYTF. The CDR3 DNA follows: TGTGCCAGCAGTTCCCCCCGCGGCTACACCTTC.

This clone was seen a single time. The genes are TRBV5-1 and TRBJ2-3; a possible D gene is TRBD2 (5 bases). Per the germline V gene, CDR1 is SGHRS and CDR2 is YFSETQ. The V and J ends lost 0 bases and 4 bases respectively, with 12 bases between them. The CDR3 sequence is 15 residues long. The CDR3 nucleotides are TGCGCCAGCAGCTTGGAGGTTAGCGCTTCAGATACGCAGTATTTT. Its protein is CASSLEVSASDTQYF.

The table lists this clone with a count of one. The DNA for the CDR3 is TGTGCCATCAGTGAGCGTGTATACAGGACGGGGACGAACACTGAAGCTTTCTTT. Amino acids: CAISERVYRTGTNTEAFF. V and J are TRBV10-3 and TRBJ1-1; D possibly corresponds to TRBD1 (5 bases). V was cut by 2 bases and J by 1 base, with 20 bases left in between. Looked up from germline, CDR1 is ENHRY and CDR2 is SYGVKD. The CDR3 spans 18 residues.

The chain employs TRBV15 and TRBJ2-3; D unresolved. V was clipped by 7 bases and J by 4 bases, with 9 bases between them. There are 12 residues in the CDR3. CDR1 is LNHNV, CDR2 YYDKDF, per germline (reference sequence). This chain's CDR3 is CATKRASDTQYF. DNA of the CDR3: TGTGCCACCAAGAGAGCGTCAGATACGCAGTATTTT.

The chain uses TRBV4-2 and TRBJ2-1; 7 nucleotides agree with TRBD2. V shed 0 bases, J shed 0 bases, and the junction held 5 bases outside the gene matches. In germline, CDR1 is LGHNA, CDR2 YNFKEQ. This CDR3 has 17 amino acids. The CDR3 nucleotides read TGTGCCAGCAGCCAAGAAGCCGGGACTACCTCCTACAATGAGCAGTTCTTC. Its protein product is CASSQEAGTTSYNEQFF.

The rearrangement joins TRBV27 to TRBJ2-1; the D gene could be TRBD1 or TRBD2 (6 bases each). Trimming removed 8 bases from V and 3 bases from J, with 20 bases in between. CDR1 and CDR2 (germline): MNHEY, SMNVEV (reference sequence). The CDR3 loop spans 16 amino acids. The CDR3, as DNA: TGTGCCAGCCGGCCGTTCGGAGGGGGGAACTACAATGAGCAGTTCTTC. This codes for CASRPFGGGNYNEQFF.

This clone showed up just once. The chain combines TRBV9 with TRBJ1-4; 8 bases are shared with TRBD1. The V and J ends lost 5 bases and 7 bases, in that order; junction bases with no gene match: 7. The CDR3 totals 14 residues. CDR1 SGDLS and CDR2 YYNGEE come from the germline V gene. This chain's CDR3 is CASSPQGAFEKLFF. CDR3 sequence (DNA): TGTGCCAGCAGTCCTCAGGGGGCTTTTGAAAAACTGTTTTTT. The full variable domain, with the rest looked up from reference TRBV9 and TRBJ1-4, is DSGVTQTPKHLITATGQRVTLRCSPRSGDLSVYWYQQSLDQGLQFLIQYYNGEERAKGNILERFSAQQFPDLHSELNLSSLELGDSALYFCASSPQGAFEKLFFGSGTQLSVL.

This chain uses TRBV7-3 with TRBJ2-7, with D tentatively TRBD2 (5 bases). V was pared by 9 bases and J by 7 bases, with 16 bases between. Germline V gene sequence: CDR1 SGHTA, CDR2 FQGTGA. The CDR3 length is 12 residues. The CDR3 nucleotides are TGTGCCAGTTTTCAGATCGGGGAAGAGCAGTACTTC. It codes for CASFQIGEEQYF.

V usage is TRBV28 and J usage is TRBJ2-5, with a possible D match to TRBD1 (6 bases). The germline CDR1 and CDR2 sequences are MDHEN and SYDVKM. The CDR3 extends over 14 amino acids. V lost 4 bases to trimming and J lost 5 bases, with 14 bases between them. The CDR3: CASSSGQPGETQYF. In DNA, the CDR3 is TGTGCCAGCAGTTCAGGACAGCCCGGGGAGACCCAGTACTTC.

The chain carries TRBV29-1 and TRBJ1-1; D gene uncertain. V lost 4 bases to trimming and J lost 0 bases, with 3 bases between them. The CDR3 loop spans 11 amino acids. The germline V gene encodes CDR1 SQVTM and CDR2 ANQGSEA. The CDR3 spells CSVVMNTEAFF. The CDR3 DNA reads TGCAGCGTTGTTATGAACACTGAAGCTTTCTTT. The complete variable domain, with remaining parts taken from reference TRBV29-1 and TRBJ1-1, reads SAVISQKPSRDICQRGTSLTIQCQVDSQVTMMFWYRQQPGQSLTLIATANQGSEATYESGFVIDKFPISRPNLTFSTLTVSNMSPEDSSIYLCSVVMNTEAFFGQGTRLTVV.

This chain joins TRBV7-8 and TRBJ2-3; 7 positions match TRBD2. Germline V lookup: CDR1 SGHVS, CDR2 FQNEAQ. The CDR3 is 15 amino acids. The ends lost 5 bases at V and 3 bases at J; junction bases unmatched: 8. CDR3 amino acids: CASSRARGRTDTQYF. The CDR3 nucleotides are TGTGCCAGCAGCCGCGCGCGGGGGAGGACAGATACGCAGTATTTT. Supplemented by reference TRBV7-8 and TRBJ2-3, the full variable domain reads GAGVSQSPRYKVAKRGQDVALRCDPISGHVSLFWYQQALGQGPEFLTYFQNEAQLDKSGLPSDRFFAERPEGSVSTLKIQRTQQEDSAVYLCASSRARGRTDTQYFGPGTRLTVL.

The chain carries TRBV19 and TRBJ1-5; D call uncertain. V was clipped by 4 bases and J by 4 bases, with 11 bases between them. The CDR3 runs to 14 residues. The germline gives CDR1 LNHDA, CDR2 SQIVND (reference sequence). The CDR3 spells CASSTLGGNQPQHF. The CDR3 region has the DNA TGTGCCAGTAGTACGCTAGGAGGAAATCAGCCCCAGCATTTT.

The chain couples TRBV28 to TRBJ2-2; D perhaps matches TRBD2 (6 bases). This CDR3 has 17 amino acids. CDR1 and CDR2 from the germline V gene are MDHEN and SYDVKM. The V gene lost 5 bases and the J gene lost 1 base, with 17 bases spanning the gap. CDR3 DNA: TGTGCCAGCAGTCCCCTTCGTGGGGGGAAGAACACCGGGGAGCTGTTTTTT. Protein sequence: CASSPLRGGKNTGELFF.

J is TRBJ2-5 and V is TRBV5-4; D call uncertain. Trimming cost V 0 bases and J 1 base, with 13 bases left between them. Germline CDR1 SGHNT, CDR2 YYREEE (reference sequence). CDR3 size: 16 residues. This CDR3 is CASSLEGSLFQETQYF. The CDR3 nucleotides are TGTGCCAGCAGCTTGGAAGGATCGCTCTTCCAAGAGACCCAGTACTTC. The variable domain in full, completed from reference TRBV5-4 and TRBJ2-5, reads ETGVTQSPTHLIKTRGQQVTLRCSSQSGHNTVSWYQQALGQGPQFIFQYYREEENGRGNFPPRFSGLQFPNYSSELNVNALELDDSALYLCASSLEGSLFQETQYFGPGTRLLVL.

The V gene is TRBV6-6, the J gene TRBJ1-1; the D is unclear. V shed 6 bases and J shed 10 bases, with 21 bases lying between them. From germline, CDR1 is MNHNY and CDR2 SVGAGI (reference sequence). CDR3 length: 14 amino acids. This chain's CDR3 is CASSPPGAGLGAFF. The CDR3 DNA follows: TGTGCCAGCAGCCCCCCGGGTGCAGGCCTCGGAGCTTTCTTT.

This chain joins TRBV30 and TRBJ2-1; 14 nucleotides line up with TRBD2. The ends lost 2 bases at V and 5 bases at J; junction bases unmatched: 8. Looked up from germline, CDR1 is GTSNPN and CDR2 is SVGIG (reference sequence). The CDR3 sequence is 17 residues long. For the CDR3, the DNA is TGTGCCTGGAGTATTGGACTAGCGGGAGGAGCCGACAATGAGCAGTTCTTC. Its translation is CAWSIGLAGGADNEQFF.

The chain's CDR3 is CASSDVGRETNEKLFF. The CDR3 DNA follows: TGTGCCAGCAGTGACGTAGGCAGGGAAACTAATGAAAAACTGTTTTTT. The rearrangement uses TRBV6-1 and TRBJ1-4; weak D call: TRBD1 (5 bases). CDR1 and CDR2 (germline): MNHNS, SASEGT. V gave up 3 bases and J gave up 1 base, with 12 bases separating them. This CDR3 is built from 16 residues.

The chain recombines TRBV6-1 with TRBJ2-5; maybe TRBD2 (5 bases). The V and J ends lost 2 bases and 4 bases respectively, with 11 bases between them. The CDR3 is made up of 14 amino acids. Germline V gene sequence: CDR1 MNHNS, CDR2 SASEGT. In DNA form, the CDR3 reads TGTGCCAGCAGTGAACGAGGGCCAGGAGAGACCCAGTACTTC. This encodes CASSERGPGETQYF.

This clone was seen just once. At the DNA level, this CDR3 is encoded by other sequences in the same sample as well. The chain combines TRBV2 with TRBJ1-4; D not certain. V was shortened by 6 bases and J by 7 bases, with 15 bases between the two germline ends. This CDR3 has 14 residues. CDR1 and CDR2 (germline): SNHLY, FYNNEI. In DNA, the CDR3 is TGTGCCAGCAGCGTGTCGGGGAAGGGTGAAAAACTGTTTTTT. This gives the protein CASSVSGKGEKLFF. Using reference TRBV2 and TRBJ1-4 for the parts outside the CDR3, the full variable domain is EPEVTQTPSHQVTQMGQEVILRCVPISNHLYFYWYRQILGQKVEFLVSFYNNEISEKSEIFDDQFSVERPDGSNFTLKIRSTKLEDSAMYFCASSVSGKGEKLFFGSGTQLSVL.

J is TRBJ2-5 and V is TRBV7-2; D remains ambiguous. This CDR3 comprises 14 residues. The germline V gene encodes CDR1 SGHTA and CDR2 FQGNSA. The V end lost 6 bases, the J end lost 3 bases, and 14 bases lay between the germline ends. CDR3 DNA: TGTGCCAGCAGTGACGGACCCTCCAAAGAGACCCAGTACTTC. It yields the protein CASSDGPSKETQYF.

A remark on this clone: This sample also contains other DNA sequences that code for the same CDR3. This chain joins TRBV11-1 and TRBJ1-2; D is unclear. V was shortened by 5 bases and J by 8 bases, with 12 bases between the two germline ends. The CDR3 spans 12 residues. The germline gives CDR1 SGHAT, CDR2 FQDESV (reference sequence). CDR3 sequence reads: CASSLGPDGYTF. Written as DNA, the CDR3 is TGTGCCAGCAGCCTGGGTCCGGACGGCTACACCTTC.

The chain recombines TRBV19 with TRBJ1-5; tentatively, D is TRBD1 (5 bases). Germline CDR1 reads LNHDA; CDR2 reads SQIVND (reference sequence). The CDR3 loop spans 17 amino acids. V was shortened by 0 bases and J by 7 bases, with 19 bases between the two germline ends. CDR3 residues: CASSIDVGVRGSQPQHF. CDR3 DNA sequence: TGTGCCAGTAGTATAGATGTAGGGGTGCGGGGATCCCAGCCCCAGCATTTT. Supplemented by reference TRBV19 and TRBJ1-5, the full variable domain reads DGGITQSPKYLFRKEGQNVTLSCEQNLNHDAMYWYRQDPGQGLRLIYYSQIVNDFQKGDIAEGYSVSREKKESFPLTVTSAQKNPTAFYLCASSIDVGVRGSQPQHFGDGTRLSIL.